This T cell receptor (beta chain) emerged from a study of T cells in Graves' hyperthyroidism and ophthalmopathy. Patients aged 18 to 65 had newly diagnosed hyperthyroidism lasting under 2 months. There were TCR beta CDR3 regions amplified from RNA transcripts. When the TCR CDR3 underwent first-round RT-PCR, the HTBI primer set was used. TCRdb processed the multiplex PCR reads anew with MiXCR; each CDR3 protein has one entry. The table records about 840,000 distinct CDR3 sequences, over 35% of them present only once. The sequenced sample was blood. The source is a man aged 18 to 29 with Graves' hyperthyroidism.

CDR3 sequence (DNA): TGTGCCAGCAGTTACTCGTTCGGGGCCAACGTCCTGACTTTC. Protein sequence: CASSYSFGANVLTF. The J gene is TRBJ2-6, the V gene TRBV6-2 or TRBV6-3, with D unresolved. CDR1 is MNHEY and CDR2 is SVGEGT in the germline V gene. This CDR3 is 14 amino acids long. The germline V and J ends were trimmed by 0 bases and 4 bases, with 4 bases remaining between them.